This T cell receptor (beta chain) was captured by sequencing in a study of blood T cells in healthy people across ages. Study-wide points: With naive T cell percentage, TCR beta diversity showed a strong correlation.

Each donor had 7.5 to 10 milliliters of peripheral blood drawn. Note on this clonotype: Antigen specificity is unknown. The germline gene is not matched at one end of the junction; a read error may be the cause.

Germline assignment: CDR1 SNHLY and CDR2 FYNNEI. The CDR3 runs 14 residues. The use of a sample-barcoded 5' primer and a J-beta primer mix characterized a second PCR of roughly 6 to 11 cycles. TCRdb redid the calling of the 5' RACE reads with MiXCR, one entry per CDR3 protein. The sample shows 850,000 to 1,300,000 distinct CDR3 sequences, 45% of them seen only once. The chain joins TRBV2 to TRBJ1-5; a weak D match, TRBD1 (6 bases). Sequencing input: blood. This TCR derives from a woman aged 60-70 years in good health. The CDR3 bases are TGTGCCAGCAGTGGGGCAGGGGCCTATCAGCCCCGGCATTTT. Amino acid sequence: CASSGAGAYQPRHF.